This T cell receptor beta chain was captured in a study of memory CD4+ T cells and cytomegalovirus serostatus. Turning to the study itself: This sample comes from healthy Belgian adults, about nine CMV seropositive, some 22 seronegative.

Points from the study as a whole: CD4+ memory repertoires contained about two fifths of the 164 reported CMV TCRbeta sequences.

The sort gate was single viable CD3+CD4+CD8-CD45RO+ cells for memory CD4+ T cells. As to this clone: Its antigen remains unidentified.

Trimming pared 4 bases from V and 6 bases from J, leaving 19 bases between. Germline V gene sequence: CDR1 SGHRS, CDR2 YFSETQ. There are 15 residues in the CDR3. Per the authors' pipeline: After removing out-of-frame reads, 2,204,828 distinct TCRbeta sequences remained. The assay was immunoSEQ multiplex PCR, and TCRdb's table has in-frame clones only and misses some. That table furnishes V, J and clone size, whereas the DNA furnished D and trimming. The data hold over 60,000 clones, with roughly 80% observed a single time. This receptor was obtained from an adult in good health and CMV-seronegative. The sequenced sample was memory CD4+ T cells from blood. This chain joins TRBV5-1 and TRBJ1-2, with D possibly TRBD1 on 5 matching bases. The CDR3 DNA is TGCGCCAGCAGCCCGGAGGGGCCCGTTTTTCATGGCTACACCTTC. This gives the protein CASSPEGPVFHGYTF.